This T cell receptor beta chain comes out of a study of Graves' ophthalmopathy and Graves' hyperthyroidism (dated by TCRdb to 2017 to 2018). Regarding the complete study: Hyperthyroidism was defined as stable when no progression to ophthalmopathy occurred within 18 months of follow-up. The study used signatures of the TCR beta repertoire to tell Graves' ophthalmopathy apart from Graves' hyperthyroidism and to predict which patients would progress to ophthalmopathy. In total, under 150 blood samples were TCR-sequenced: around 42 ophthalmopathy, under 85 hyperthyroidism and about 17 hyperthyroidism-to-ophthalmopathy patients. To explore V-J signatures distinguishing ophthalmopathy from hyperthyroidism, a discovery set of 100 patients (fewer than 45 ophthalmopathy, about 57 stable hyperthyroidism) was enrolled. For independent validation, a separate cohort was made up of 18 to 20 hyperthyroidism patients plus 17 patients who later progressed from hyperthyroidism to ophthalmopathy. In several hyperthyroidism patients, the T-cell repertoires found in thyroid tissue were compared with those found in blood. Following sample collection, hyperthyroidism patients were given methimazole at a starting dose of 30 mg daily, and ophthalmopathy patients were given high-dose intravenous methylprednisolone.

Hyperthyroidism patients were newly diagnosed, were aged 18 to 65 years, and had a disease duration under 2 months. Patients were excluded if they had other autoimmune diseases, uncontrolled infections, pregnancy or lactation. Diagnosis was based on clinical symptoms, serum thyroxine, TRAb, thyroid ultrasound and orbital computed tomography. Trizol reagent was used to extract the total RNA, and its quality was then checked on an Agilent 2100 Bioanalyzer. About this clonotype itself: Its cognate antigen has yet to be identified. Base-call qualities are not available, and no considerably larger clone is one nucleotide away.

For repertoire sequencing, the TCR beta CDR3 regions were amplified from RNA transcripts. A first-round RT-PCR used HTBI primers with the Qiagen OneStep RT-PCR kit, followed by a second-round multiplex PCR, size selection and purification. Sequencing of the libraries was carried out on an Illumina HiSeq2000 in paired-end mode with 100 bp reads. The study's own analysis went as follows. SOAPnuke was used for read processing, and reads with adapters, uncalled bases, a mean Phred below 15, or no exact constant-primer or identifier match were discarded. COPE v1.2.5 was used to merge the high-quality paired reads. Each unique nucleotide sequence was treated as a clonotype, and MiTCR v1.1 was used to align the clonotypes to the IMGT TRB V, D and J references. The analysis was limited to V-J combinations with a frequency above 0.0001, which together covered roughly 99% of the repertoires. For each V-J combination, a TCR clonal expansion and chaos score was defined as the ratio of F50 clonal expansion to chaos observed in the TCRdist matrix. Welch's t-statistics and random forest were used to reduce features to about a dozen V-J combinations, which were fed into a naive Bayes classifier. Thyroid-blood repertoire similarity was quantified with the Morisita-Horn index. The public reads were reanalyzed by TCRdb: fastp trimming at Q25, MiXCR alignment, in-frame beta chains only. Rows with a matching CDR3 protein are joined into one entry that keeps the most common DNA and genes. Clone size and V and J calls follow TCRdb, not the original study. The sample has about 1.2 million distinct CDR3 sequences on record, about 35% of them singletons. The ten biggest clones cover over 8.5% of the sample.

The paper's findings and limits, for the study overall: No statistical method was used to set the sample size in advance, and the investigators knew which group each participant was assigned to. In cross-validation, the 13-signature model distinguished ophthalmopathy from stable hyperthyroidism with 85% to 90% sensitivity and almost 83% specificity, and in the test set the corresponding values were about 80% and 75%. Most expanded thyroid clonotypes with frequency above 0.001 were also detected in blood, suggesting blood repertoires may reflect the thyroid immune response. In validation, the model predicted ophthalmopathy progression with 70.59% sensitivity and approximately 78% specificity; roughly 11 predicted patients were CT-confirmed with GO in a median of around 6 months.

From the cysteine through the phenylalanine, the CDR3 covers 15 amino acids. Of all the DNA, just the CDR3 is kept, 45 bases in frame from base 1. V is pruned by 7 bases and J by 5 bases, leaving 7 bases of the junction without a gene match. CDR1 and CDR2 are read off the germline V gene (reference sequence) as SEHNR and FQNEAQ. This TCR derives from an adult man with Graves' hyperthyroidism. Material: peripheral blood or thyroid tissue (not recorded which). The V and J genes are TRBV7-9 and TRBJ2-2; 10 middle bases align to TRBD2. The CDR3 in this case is CASKPASGRTGELFF. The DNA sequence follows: TGTGCCAGCAAACCGGCTAGCGGGAGAACCGGGGAGCTGTTTTTT.